This T cell receptor (beta chain) was captured by sequencing in a study of blood T cell repertoires in COVID-19. Whole-study context: COVID-19 samples, acute and convalescent, were from the United States, Italy and Spain. PBMCs, B-cell-depleted T cells, or T cells provided the cDNA or gDNA that made up the material.

Original processing notes: Amplification of reference gene primers was used by the study to estimate nucleated cell counts. The data were produced by immunoSEQ multiplex PCR, yet TCRdb's version contains in-frame clones alone and is incomplete. The DNA gave D and trimming, while V, J and clone size come from that table. The profile covers 120,000 to 150,000 clones, with 85% to 90% appearing a single time and 1.5% to 1.9% taken by the ten largest. This receptor was taken from a woman between 55 and 75 years old with acute or convalescent COVID-19. Sequencing was carried out using peripheral blood.

The CDR3 loop is CASNIRGPRNEQFF. CDR3 nucleotide sequence: TGTGCCAGTAATATCAGGGGGCCTCGGAATGAGCAGTTCTTC. The chain is built from TRBV19 and TRBJ2-1, with 8 bases lining up with TRBD1. Germline V gene data show CDR1 as LNHDA and CDR2 as SQIVND (reference sequence). Trimming at V came to 7 bases and at J to 7 bases, leaving 9 bases not matched to a gene. The CDR3 totals 14 residues.